At least ten counts were recorded for the clone carrying this T cell receptor (beta chain). Losses at the gene ends were 1 base for V and 6 bases for J; bases not matched to a gene: 14. The CDR3 runs 18 residues. Germline CDR1 LGHNA, CDR2 YNFKEQ. CD45RA+ naive and CD45RA-negative memory subsets were separated from CD4+ cells. Sequencing was performed with immunoSEQ multiplex PCR; in TCRdb, only in-frame clones are kept and a portion is missing. The sample includes fewer than 400,000 clones, around 74% of them seen just once. The sample is drawn from a study of shared clonotypes between healthy human individuals.

The chain recombines TRBV4-2 with TRBJ2-1; TRBD2 aligns across 8 bases. Material: memory CD4+ T cells sorted from blood. The sample's subset: CD45RA-negative fraction. This TCR derives from a young man in good health. The CDR3 sequence is CASSQGGGRQGVANEQFF. Written as DNA, the CDR3 is TGTGCCAGCAGCCAAGGGGGCGGGAGGCAGGGTGTGGCCAATGAGCAGTTCTTC.